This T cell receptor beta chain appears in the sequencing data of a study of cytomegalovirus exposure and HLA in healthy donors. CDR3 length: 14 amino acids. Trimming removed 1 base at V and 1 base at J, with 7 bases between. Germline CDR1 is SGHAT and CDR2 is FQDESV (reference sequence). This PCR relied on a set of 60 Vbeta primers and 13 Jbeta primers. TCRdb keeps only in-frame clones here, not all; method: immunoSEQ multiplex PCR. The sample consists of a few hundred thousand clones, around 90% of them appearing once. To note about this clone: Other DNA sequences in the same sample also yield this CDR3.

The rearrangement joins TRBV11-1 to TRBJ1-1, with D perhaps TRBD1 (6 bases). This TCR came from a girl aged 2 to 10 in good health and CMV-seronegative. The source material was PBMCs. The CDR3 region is CASSLDRANTEAFF. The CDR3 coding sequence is TGTGCCAGCAGCTTAGACAGGGCGAACACTGAAGCTTTCTTT.